In its sample, the clone carrying this T cell receptor beta chain was seen a few times. Its antigen is as yet unknown. This CDR3 spans 15 amino acids. Germline V gene sequence: CDR1 SGHTA, CDR2 FQGNSA. After removal of 1 base from V and 0 bases from J, the junction contained 3 bases not matched to a gene. Together with a sample-barcoded 5' primer, a J-beta primer mix was included in a second PCR lasting about 7 to 11 cycles. MiXCR, run by TCRdb on the 5' RACE reads, gives a single entry per CDR3 protein. The top ten clones hold approximately 29% of a sample with about 690,000 distinct CDR3 sequences, less than 45% of them seen once. The sample originates from a study of blood T cells in healthy people across ages. Study outcomes and limitations: Roughly linear declines in TCR beta diversity per million T cells occurred with age. Expanded clonotype changes were possibly confounded by unknown donor CMV status.

Isolation yielded PBMCs, at least 6 million per sample, in every case. The chain is built from TRBV7-2 and TRBJ2-7; 7 bases agree with TRBD1. The sample comprised blood. The source is a man at least 80 years old in good health. CDR3 amino acids: CASSLGRTGSYEQYF. The DNA for the CDR3 is TGTGCCAGCAGCTTAGGGCGGACAGGCTCCTACGAGCAGTACTTC.